This passage covers 14 T cell receptor beta chains from one sample sequenced in a study of T cell changes during pregnancy in multiple sclerosis. TCRdb's copy holds only in-frame clones and misses some; the assay was immunoSEQ multiplex PCR. Of fewer than 50,000 clones listed, roughly 93% were seen once; the top ten hold about 8%. This material consisted of CD8+ T cells from peripheral blood mononuclear cells, taken in the third trimester of pregnancy. Receptors originate from a female donor with multiple sclerosis, enrolled in a pregnancy study.

The chain employs TRBV27 and TRBJ2-7; possible D gene TRBD2, 7 bases. Trimming took 5 bases from V and 4 from J, leaving 15 bases between them. The CDR3 runs 14 residues. The germline CDR1 and CDR2 sequences are MNHEY and SMNVEV (reference sequence). The CDR3 reads CASSHRGGGYEQYF. In DNA, the CDR3 is TGTGCCAGCAGTCACCGCGGGGGCGGATACGAGCAGTACTTC.

V and J are TRBV7-9 and TRBJ2-7, with D possibly TRBD2 on 5 matching bases. The V end lost 3 bases, the J end lost 7 bases, and 10 bases lay between the germline ends. CDR1 is SEHNR, CDR2 FQNEAQ, per germline (reference sequence). The CDR3 totals 12 residues. The CDR3 bases are TGTGCCAGCAGCTTCAACCCGGGGGAGCAGTACTTC. This translates into CASSFNPGEQYF.

The chain employs TRBV25-1 and TRBJ1-2; TRBD1 might be the D (6 bases). Between the trimmed V and J ends, which lost 0 bases and 4 bases, there was a span of 9 bases. This CDR3 spans 14 amino acids. The V gene's germline CDR1 is MGHDK and CDR2 SYGVNS. CDR3 loop: CASSEYGGGYGYTF. In DNA, the CDR3 is TGTGCCAGCAGTGAATATGGGGGCGGCTATGGCTACACCTTC.

This clone was detected a few times. The V and J genes are TRBV7-9 and TRBJ2-7; the match to TRBD1 covers 10 bases. V was clipped by 2 bases and J by 5 bases; unmatched bases: 9. The V gene's germline CDR1 is SEHNR and CDR2 FQNEAQ (reference sequence). CDR3 size: 16 residues. As DNA, the CDR3 is TGTGCCAGCAGCTTATCCCGGACAGGGGGGCGAGACGAGCAGTACTTC. Residues: CASSLSRTGGRDEQYF.

The chain carries TRBV6-5 and TRBJ2-7; perhaps TRBD2 as D (5 bases). CDR3 length: 12 amino acids. The germline gives CDR1 MNHEY, CDR2 SVGAGI. Trimming shortened V by 4 bases and J by 9 bases, and 13 bases separated the two germline ends. The CDR3 region has the DNA TGTGCCAGCAGTTCCCCTTTGCGGGTGCAGTACTTC. Its protein product is CASSSPLRVQYF.

The chain couples TRBV11-3 to TRBJ2-3; tentatively, D is TRBD2 (6 bases). Germline V gene lookup returns CDR1 SGHNT and CDR2 YENEEA. The CDR3 covers 12 residues. V was pared by 3 bases and J by 5 bases, with 6 bases between. The CDR3 reads CASSFGGDTQYF. The CDR3 coding sequence is TGTGCCAGCAGCTTCGGGGGAGATACGCAGTATTTT. The whole variable domain, remainder taken from reference TRBV11-3 and TRBJ2-3, is EAGVVQSPRYKIIEKKQPVAFWCNPISGHNTLYWYLQNLGQGPELLIRYENEEAVDDSQLPKDRFSAERLKGVDSTLKIQPAELGDSAVYLCASSFGGDTQYFGPGTRLTVL.

The V and J genes are TRBV29-1 and TRBJ1-2; tentatively, D is TRBD1 (5 bases). Germline CDR1 is SQVTM and CDR2 is ANQGSEA. Trimming removed 7 bases at V and 8 bases at J, with 14 bases between. This CDR3 comprises 11 residues. CDR3 DNA sequence: TGCAGCGACCTGACAGTCCAGGGCTACACCTTC. Residues: CSDLTVQGYTF.

The gene calls are TRBV4-1 and TRBJ1-1; the D gene is possibly TRBD1 (5 bases). The V and J ends lost 2 bases and 11 bases respectively, with 15 bases between them. The CDR3 has 13 residues. Germline V gene data show CDR1 as MGHRA and CDR2 as YSYEKL. The CDR3 is CASSQSTGGGAFF. CDR3 nucleotides: TGCGCCAGCAGCCAATCCACAGGCGGTGGGGCTTTCTTT.

This rearrangement joins TRBV5-6 to TRBJ1-2, with D possibly being TRBD1 (5 bases). CDR1 and CDR2 (germline): SGHDT, YYEEEE. The CDR3 has 12 amino acids. The V end lost 0 bases, the J end lost 9 bases, and 9 bases lay between the germline ends. CDR3: CASSLGGLRYTF. The CDR3 DNA reads as TGTGCCAGCAGCTTGGGGGGACTGCGCTACACCTTC.

The V and J genes are TRBV27 and TRBJ1-5; TRBD1 matches 8 bases. Germline assignment: CDR1 MNHEY and CDR2 SMNVEV (reference sequence). V gave up 2 bases and J gave up 1 base; unmatched junction bases: 4. This CDR3 spans 16 amino acids. As DNA, the CDR3 is TGTGCCAGCAGTTTAACAGGGGGTAGGAGCAATCAGCCCCAGCATTTT. Amino acids: CASSLTGGRSNQPQHF.

The chain uses TRBV4-1 and TRBJ1-2; a possible D gene is TRBD1 (6 bases). The CDR3 loop spans 15 amino acids. V lost 4 bases and J 1 base, leaving 13 bases between the germline ends. Per the germline V gene, CDR1 is MGHRA and CDR2 is YSYEKL. The CDR3 reads CASSLGTHVNYGYTF. In DNA, the CDR3 is TGCGCCAGCAGCCTAGGGACACACGTTAACTATGGCTACACCTTC.

This clone was recorded once. V gene TRBV13 combines with J gene TRBJ1-4; TRBD1 might be the D (6 bases). Trimming pared 4 bases from V and 0 bases from J, leaving 21 bases between. The CDR3 runs 19 residues. The V gene's germline CDR1 is PRHDT and CDR2 FYEKMQ (reference sequence). The CDR3, as DNA: TGTGCCAGCAGCTCCTTAAGGGGCGCAGGGGCACCAACTAATGAAAAACTGTTTTTT. This codes for CASSSLRGAGAPTNEKLFF.

The rearrangement joins TRBV5-6 to TRBJ2-5; D uncertain. Germline assignment: CDR1 SGHDT and CDR2 YYEEEE. V was pared by 0 bases and J by 2 bases, with 5 bases between. This CDR3 has 13 amino acids. The CDR3 sequence is CASSLVYQETQYF. CDR3 nucleotide sequence: TGTGCCAGCAGCTTGGTGTATCAAGAGACCCAGTACTTC.

The CDR3 loop is CASIRGGAGLNEQFF. In DNA, the CDR3 is TGTGCCAGCATCAGAGGGGGGGCGGGACTCAATGAGCAGTTCTTC. This chain links TRBV27 with TRBJ2-1; the D gene is possibly TRBD2 (7 bases). Looked up from germline, CDR1 is MNHEY and CDR2 is SMNVEV (reference sequence). This CDR3 has 15 amino acids. Between the trimmed V and J ends, which lost 7 bases and 6 bases, there was a span of 19 bases.